This T cell receptor (beta chain) comes out of a study of metastatic and nonmetastatic thyroid tumors. Study-wide background: Repertoires from malignant and benign thyroid patients were compared across blood and tumor or nodule tissue.

Until they underwent thyroid surgery, no patient had received any treatment. Germline assignment: CDR1 SGHAT and CDR2 FQNNGV. Trimming removed 0 bases from V and 2 bases from J, with 8 bases in between. The CDR3 totals 14 residues. In the source study's methods: The distant-metastasis classifier for papillary thyroid cancer was built from CDR3 differences across clinicopathological groups. With MiXCR, TCRdb called clones anew from the PCR reads. TCRdb's processing, not the study's, gives the V and J calls here. The sample contains about 15,000 clones, 25% of which appear only once. General study findings and limits: Reports indicated that malignant thyroid tumors showed significantly higher TCR beta diversity than benign nodules did, in blood and tumor.

This clone was seen just once. The target antigen is unknown. This TCR came from a female donor with papillary thyroid cancer or a benign thyroid nodule (not recorded which). Some clones in this sample may be carry-over from other donors' samples. Sample: adjacent normal tissue. V gene TRBV11-2 combines with J gene TRBJ2-7, with D uncertain. As DNA, the CDR3 is TGTGCCAGCAGCTTAGATCTTAGGGCCTACGAGCAGTACTTC. Translated, it gives CASSLDLRAYEQYF.